A selection of T cell receptor beta chains follows, all from one sample in a study of cytomegalovirus exposure and HLA in healthy donors. Clones were read by immunoSEQ multiplex PCR, and TCRdb kept only the in-frame ones, dropping some. The repertoire consists of some 140,000 clones, with approximately 79% occurring once and the leading ten covering 8.8%. The sequenced sample was PBMCs. The receptor set was obtained from a woman between 50 and 59 years old in good health and CMV-seropositive. CDR3s include the opening cysteine and the closing phenylalanine or tryptophan. D genes are given only for firm matches. Part of the rows lack a size; the others show once, few, many or a class for expanded clones.

V: TRBV28; D: TRBD2; size: .; J: TRBJ2-5; length: 13; DNA: TGTGCCAGCGGCGGGGGATATAAAGAGACCCAGTACTTC; CDR3: CASGGGYKETQYF
V: TRBV12-5; D: .; size: once; J: TRBJ2-2; length: 16; DNA: TGTGCTAGTGGTTTGAGTATCGGGGGGAACACCGGGGAGCTGTTTTTT; CDR3: CASGLSIGGNTGELFF
V: TRBV6-6; D: TRBD1; size: .; J: TRBJ1-2; length: 15; DNA: TGTGCCAGCAGTTACCCCATGACAGGGTCGGATGGCTACACCTTC; CDR3: CASSYPMTGSDGYTF
V: TRBV7-3; D: TRBD1; size: few; J: TRBJ2-7; length: 14; DNA: TGTGCCAGCAGCATCTCGGGACAGGGGTACGAGCAGTACTTC; CDR3: CASSISGQGYEQYF
V: TRBV7-3; D: TRBD2; size: .; J: TRBJ2-2; length: 14; DNA: TGTGCCAGCCTTAGCGGGGTTAACACCGGGGAGCTGTTTTTT; CDR3: CASLSGVNTGELFF
V: TRBV5-4; D: .; size: .; J: TRBJ2-2; length: 16; DNA: TGTGCCAGCAGCTTACAGGGACTAAACCGGGCGGGGGAGCTGTTTTTT; CDR3: CASSLQGLNRAGELFF
V: TRBV5-6; D: TRBD1; size: .; J: TRBJ1-1; length: 15; DNA: TGTGCCAGCATCCTTGCGGTTACAGGGGGCACTGAAGCTTTCTTT; CDR3: CASILAVTGGTEAFF
V: TRBV19; D: .; size: .; J: TRBJ1-2; length: 11; DNA: TGTGCCAGTACAGGAAACTATGGCTACACCTTC; CDR3: CASTGNYGYTF
V: TRBV19; D: TRBD2; size: .; J: TRBJ2-4; length: 16; DNA: TGTGCCAGTAGTATAGCAGCGGGATTAGCCAAAAACATTCAGTACTTC; CDR3: CASSIAAGLAKNIQYF
V: TRBV10-3; D: TRBD2; size: .; J: TRBJ2-1; length: 13; DNA: TGTGCCACCCAAGGGCGGGGGGAACGGGAGCAGTTCTTC; CDR3: CATQGRGEREQFF
V: TRBV7-8; D: .; size: once; J: TRBJ1-2; length: 16; DNA: TGTGCCAGCAGCCCAGACGGAGTTATAGCAGTCTATGGCTACACCTTC; CDR3: CASSPDGVIAVYGYTF
V: TRBV5-1; D: .; size: .; J: TRBJ2-5; length: 14; DNA: TGCGCCAGCGGCGGACAGAGCCGGGCAGAGACCCAGTACTTC; CDR3: CASGGQSRAETQYF
V: TRBV28; D: .; size: .; J: TRBJ2-1; length: 14; DNA: TGTGCCACCGCGGGCGGGCGCTCCTACAATGAGCAGTTCTTC; CDR3: CATAGGRSYNEQFF
V: TRBV7-2; D: TRBD2; size: .; J: TRBJ2-7; length: 15; DNA: TGTGCCAGCAGCTTAGTTCCGGGGGGGCCCTCCGAGCAGTACTTC; CDR3: CASSLVPGGPSEQYF
V: TRBV9; D: TRBD1; size: .; J: TRBJ2-1; length: 14; DNA: TGTGCCAGCAGCGTCCGGGACAGGGTCAATGAGCAGTTCTTC; CDR3: CASSVRDRVNEQFF
V: TRBV7-8; D: .; size: .; J: TRBJ1-5; length: 15; DNA: TGTGCCAGCAGCCCGATCGGGGGGAGCAACCAGCCCCAGCATTTT; CDR3: CASSPIGGSNQPQHF
V: TRBV30; D: TRBD2; size: .; J: TRBJ2-7; length: 17; DNA: TGTGCCTGGAGTGTAAGGCGACTAGCGCCCGGCTCCTACGAGCAGTACTTC; CDR3: CAWSVRRLAPGSYEQYF
V: TRBV7-9; D: .; size: .; J: TRBJ2-1; length: 14; DNA: TGTGCCAGCAGCTCATCATACAGGGTCGCCATCCAGTTCTTC; CDR3: CASSSSYRVAIQFF
V: TRBV7-2; D: .; size: .; J: TRBJ1-1; length: 15; DNA: TGTGCCAGCAGAGTAGACAGTTTCCAGGCCAATGAAGCTTTCTTT; CDR3: CASRVDSFQANEAFF
V: TRBV5-6; D: .; size: .; J: TRBJ2-5; length: 17; DNA: TGTGCCAGCAGCCTTTGGGGGGGCGGAGGCGGACAAGAGACCCAGTACTTC; CDR3: CASSLWGGGGGQETQYF
V: TRBV7-3; D: .; size: .; J: TRBJ2-2; length: 16; DNA: TGTGCCAGCAGCTCATCAGGAGGTCCGAACACCGGGGAGCTGTTTTTT; CDR3: CASSSSGGPNTGELFF
V: TRBV7-2; D: .; size: once; J: TRBJ1-2; length: 15; DNA: TGTGCCAGCAGCCAGAGGCCCGGGGGGAGCTATGGCTACACCTTC; CDR3: CASSQRPGGSYGYTF